These 14 T cell receptor beta chains share one sample of origin, sequenced in a study of siplizumab effects on memory and regulatory T cells. Profiling relied on immunoSEQ multiplex PCR, and the TCRdb table lists in-frame clones only, not all of them. The sample yields approximately 65,000 clones, 70% to 80% seen once. Sequencing used memory CD4+ T cells sorted from blood. These receptors were obtained from a human donor in good health.

The chain couples TRBV20-1 to TRBJ2-3; no reliable D call. The ends were cut back, 3 bases at V and 2 bases at J, with 3 bases in the middle. The V gene's germline CDR1 is DFQATT and CDR2 SNEGSKA (reference sequence). The CDR3 sequence is 11 residues long. CDR3 nucleotide sequence: TGCAGTGCTAGTTCCACAGATACGCAGTATTTT. It is translated as CSASSTDTQYF.

This rearrangement joins TRBV5-1 to TRBJ2-3; TRBD2 is a possible D gene (6 bases). Germline CDR1 and CDR2: SGHRS and YFSETQ. The CDR3 contains 14 residues. The ends were cut back, 5 bases at V and 3 bases at J, with 13 bases in the middle. CDR3 amino acids: CASRDMGGTDTQYF. CDR3 DNA sequence: TGCGCCAGCAGAGACATGGGAGGTACAGATACGCAGTATTTT.

The chain uses TRBV7-2 and TRBJ2-7; a possible D gene is TRBD1 (5 bases). Trimming took 1 base from V and 6 from J, leaving 10 bases between them. Germline lookup yields CDR1 SGHTA and CDR2 FQGNSA. The CDR3 sequence is 13 residues long. The CDR3 bases are TGTGCCAGCAGCTTAGATGGGGCAACCGAGCAGTACTTC. It translates to CASSLDGATEQYF.

J is TRBJ2-2 and V is TRBV7-9, with D possibly matching TRBD2 (6 bases). V lost 4 bases and J 2 bases, leaving 14 bases between the germline ends. CDR1 and CDR2 (germline): SEHNR, FQNEAQ (reference sequence). This CDR3 spans 16 amino acids. The CDR3 DNA follows: TGTGCCAGCAGCTCCGGGAGCTGGCCAAACACCGGGGAGCTGTTTTTT. Amino acid sequence: CASSSGSWPNTGELFF.

About this clone itself: Its ends do not fully match the called genes, so a read error is possible. V and J are TRBV7-9 and TRBJ2-5, with 9 bases lining up with TRBD1. CDR1 and CDR2 (germline): SEHNR, FQNEAQ (reference sequence). This CDR3 has 16 residues. The CDR3 bases are TGTGCCAGCAGTTTAGATCCGGGACAGGGCCAAGAGACCCAGTACTTC. The encoded protein is CASSLDPGQGQETQYF. The full variable domain, completed using reference TRBV7-9 and TRBJ2-5, is DTGVSQNPRHKITKRGQNVTFRCDPISEHNRLYWYRQTLGQGPEFLTYFQNEAQLEKSRLLSDRFSAERPKGSFSTLEIQRTEQGDSAMYLCASSLDPGQGQETQYFGPGTRLLVL.

The chain combines TRBV10-3 with TRBJ2-7, with D unresolved. V dropped 3 bases and J dropped 6 bases, with 12 bases sitting between them. The CDR3 has 13 residues. Germline-derived CDR1 and CDR2 are ENHRY and SYGVKD. The CDR3 is CAISEARKGEQYF. In nucleotides, the CDR3 is TGTGCCATCAGTGAAGCTAGGAAGGGCGAGCAGTACTTC.

The chain recombines TRBV9 with TRBJ2-2; 8 bases are a match to TRBD2. Trimming at V came to 3 bases and at J to 3 bases, leaving 10 bases not matched to a gene. The V gene's germline CDR1 is SGDLS and CDR2 YYNGEE. The CDR3 length is 17 residues. The CDR3 DNA reads TGTGCCAGCAGCGGGGTGAGCGGGGGCCCGTACACCGGGGAGCTGTTTTTT. Translated: CASSGVSGGPYTGELFF.

The chain is built from TRBV4-3 and TRBJ1-2; no reliable D call. The CDR3 spans 15 residues. V was shortened by 1 base and J by 0 bases, with 9 bases between the two germline ends. The germline V gene encodes CDR1 LGHNA and CDR2 YSLEER. The CDR3 spells CASSQGRAANYGYTF. The CDR3 DNA sequence: TGCGCCAGCAGCCAAGGGCGGGCAGCTAACTATGGCTACACCTTC.

The CDR3 DNA sequence: TGTGCCAGCTCACCAGAGGACAGGGGTGGTGGCACTGAAGCTTTCTTT. As protein: CASSPEDRGGGTEAFF. The gene calls are TRBV18 and TRBJ1-1, with TRBD1 matching over 9 bases. The CDR3 extends over 16 amino acids. The germline V gene encodes CDR1 KGHSH and CDR2 LQKENI. The trim removed 2 bases at V and 4 bases at J, leaving 8 bases unmatched.

The chain links TRBV29-1 to TRBJ2-1; 7 bases align to TRBD1. The CDR3 totals 13 residues. V shed 6 bases and J 7 bases; nucleotides not matched to a gene: 9. Germline V gene data show CDR1 as SQVTM and CDR2 as ANQGSEA. Here the CDR3 DNA reads TGCAGCGTAGTTAAGGACAGGTTGAATGAGCAGTTCTTC. It specifies CSVVKDRLNEQFF.

CDR3 coding DNA: TGCGCCAGCAGCCAAGATTTGCAGCCGGACACCGGGGAGCTGTTTTTT. This encodes CASSQDLQPDTGELFF. The chain links TRBV4-3 to TRBJ2-2; D is ambiguous. CDR1 is LGHNA and CDR2 is YSLEER in the germline V gene. CDR3 size: 16 residues. Between the trimmed V and J ends, which lost 0 bases and 3 bases, there was a span of 11 bases.

The chain couples TRBV7-9 to TRBJ2-7; 8 bases fit TRBD2. Germline trimming cut 2 bases from V and 0 bases from J; bases unmatched to any gene: 6. This CDR3 is 16 amino acids long. Germline V gene lookup returns CDR1 SEHNR and CDR2 FQNEAQ (reference sequence). The CDR3 coding sequence is TGTGCCAGCAGCTTATTTATAGCGGGGAGCTCCTACGAGCAGTACTTC. It encodes CASSLFIAGSSYEQYF. The variable domain in full, completed from reference TRBV7-9 and TRBJ2-7, reads DTGVSQNPRHKITKRGQNVTFRCDPISEHNRLYWYRQTLGQGPEFLTYFQNEAQLEKSRLLSDRFSAERPKGSFSTLEIQRTEQGDSAMYLCASSLFIAGSSYEQYFGPGTRLTVT.

This clone has only a few counts. The rearrangement links TRBV14 to TRBJ1-1; D unclear. V was cut by 4 bases and J by 1 base, with 13 bases left in between. From germline, CDR1 is SGHDN and CDR2 FVKESK. CDR3 length equals 15 residues. CDR3 in amino acids: CASSLEGGRNTEAFF. The CDR3, as DNA: TGTGCCAGCAGCCTGGAGGGAGGGAGGAACACTGAAGCTTTCTTT.

This chain connects TRBV13 to TRBJ1-1, with D maybe TRBD1 (6 bases). CDR3 size: 13 residues. V was shortened by 1 base and J by 10 bases, with 13 bases between the two germline ends. Germline V gene lookup returns CDR1 PRHDT and CDR2 FYEKMQ (reference sequence). The CDR3 spells CASSLVGAPRAFF. DNA of the CDR3: TGTGCCAGCAGCTTAGTGGGGGCCCCTAGAGCTTTCTTT.